These 14 T cell receptor beta chains were all obtained from the same sample, sequenced in a study of T cell repertoires in cytomegalovirus infection. TCRdb re-analysed the reads in MiXCR, keeping a single row per CDR3 protein. The sample lists about 210,000 distinct CDR3 sequences; approximately 7% were seen once. The sample taken for sequencing was PBMCs. Source of these receptors: a human donor in good health (CMV status not recorded). Some clones in this sample may be carry-over from other donors' samples.

This clonotype was observed at least ten times. The chain links TRBV11-2 to TRBJ1-2; D is uncertain. Trimming removed 2 bases from V and 4 bases from J, with 11 bases in between. The CDR3 spans 14 residues. The germline V gene has CDR1 SGHAT and CDR2 FQNNGV. CDR3: CASSLSAGSYGYTF. CDR3 coding DNA: TGTGCCAGCAGCTTATCGGCGGGGTCCTATGGCTACACCTTC. The variable domain in full, completed from reference TRBV11-2 and TRBJ1-2, reads EAGVAQSPRYKIIEKRQSVAFWCNPISGHATLYWYQQILGQGPKLLIQFQNNGVVDDSQLPKDRFSAERLKGVDSTLKIQPAKLEDSAVYLCASSLSAGSYGYTFGSGTRLTVV.

This clonotype showed up many times. The J gene is TRBJ2-1, the V gene TRBV12-3 or TRBV12-4; 7 positions match TRBD2. CDR3 length: 15 amino acids. Trimming cost V 3 bases and J 6 bases; bases outside gene matches: 8. The CDR3 protein is CASSLGAGRFNEQFF. The DNA for the CDR3 is TGTGCCAGCAGTTTGGGAGCGGGGCGCTTCAATGAGCAGTTCTTC.

This clonotype was detected ten times or more. This chain joins TRBV7-6 and TRBJ2-1; D is undetermined. CDR3 length equals 11 residues. Germline CDR1 SGHVS, CDR2 FNYEAQ. Deletions cut 4 bases from V and 6 bases from J, with 4 bases between. The CDR3 spells CASSWGNEQFF. As DNA, the CDR3 is TGTGCCAGCAGCTGGGGCAATGAGCAGTTCTTC.

This clonotype was seen a few times. V and J are TRBV5-4 and TRBJ2-3; either TRBD1 or TRBD2 may fit D (6 bases each). V lost 2 bases and J 6 bases, leaving 16 bases between the germline ends. The CDR3 length is 15 residues. Germline CDR1 SGHNT, CDR2 YYREEE (reference sequence). CDR3 coding DNA: TGTGCCAGCAGCTTCGAGCAAAGGAGGGGGGATACGCAGTATTTT. Translating gives CASSFEQRRGDTQYF.

The chain has TRBV6-1 and TRBJ2-1, with 9 positions matching TRBD2. There are 15 residues in the CDR3. The V segment lost 5 bases and the J segment 2 bases; nucleotides outside the gene matches: 4. Per the germline V gene, CDR1 is MNHNS and CDR2 is SASEGT. CDR3 protein: CASSYSGSPYNEQFF. The CDR3 nucleotides are TGTGCCAGCAGTTATAGCGGGAGTCCCTACAATGAGCAGTTCTTC.

This clonotype was seen ten or more times. The rearrangement uses TRBV4-2 and TRBJ2-7; unclear D gene. V lost 1 base and J lost 2, with 6 bases in between. Germline V lookup: CDR1 LGHNA, CDR2 YNFKEQ. The length of the CDR3 is 13 residues. Written as DNA, the CDR3 is TGTGCCAGCAGCCAAGCTCCCGCCTACGAGCAGTACTTC. Protein: CASSQAPAYEQYF.

This clonotype was seen repeatedly, ten times or more. This sequence joins TRBV7-2 and TRBJ2-7; the D is unclear. CDR3 length: 14 residues. V was trimmed by 2 bases and J by 4 bases, leaving 12 bases between them. Germline CDR1 reads SGHTA; CDR2 reads FQGNSA. CDR3 sequence: CASSLMGISYEQYF. The DNA for the CDR3 is TGTGCCAGCAGCTTAATGGGGATTTCGTACGAGCAGTACTTC.

This clonotype has only a few counts. The V gene is TRBV3-1, the J gene TRBJ2-1; unclear D gene. Germline V gives CDR1 LGHDT, CDR2 YNNKEL (reference sequence). The V end was cut by 4 bases, the J end by 14 bases, with 21 bases between. The CDR3 runs 14 residues. The CDR3 DNA reads TGTGCCAGCAGCCTCCTGATACTGCCTCTTTTAAAGTTCTTC. The encoded protein is CASSLLILPLLKFF.

This clonotype has a count of ten or more. The CDR3 loop reads CSAMVAGTGELFF. As DNA, the CDR3 is TGCAGTGCTATGGTAGCGGGCACCGGGGAGCTGTTTTTT. The chain links TRBV20-1 to TRBJ2-2, with 7 bases fitting TRBD2. Germline V gene sequence: CDR1 DFQATT, CDR2 SNEGSKA (reference sequence). The CDR3 consists of 13 residues. The V and J ends lost 4 bases and 4 bases, in that order; junction bases with no gene match: 3.

At least ten counts were recorded for this clonotype. J is TRBJ1-1 and V is TRBV7-2; 7 positions match TRBD1. Germline-derived CDR1 and CDR2 are SGHTA and FQGNSA. Germline trimming cut 7 bases from V and 1 base from J; bases unmatched to any gene: 6. The CDR3 runs 14 residues. Written as DNA, the CDR3 is TGTGCCAGCACCCCAGGGGGGGGGAACACTGAAGCTTTCTTT. Translation gives CASTPGGGNTEAFF.

This clonotype appeared many times. The rearrangement links TRBV5-6 to TRBJ2-2; 7 positions agree with TRBD1. From germline, CDR1 is SGHDT and CDR2 YYEEEE. After removal of 2 bases from V and 3 bases from J, the junction contained 7 bases not matched to a gene. There are 16 residues in the CDR3. DNA of the CDR3: TGTGCCAGCAGCTTAACAGGGGCGGTGGACACCGGGGAGCTGTTTTTT. Translation: CASSLTGAVDTGELFF.

The chain joins TRBV5-6 to TRBJ1-1; D possibly corresponds to TRBD1 (6 bases). Germline values: CDR1 SGHDT, CDR2 YYEEEE. The V end was cut by 2 bases, the J end by 5 bases, with 10 bases between. This CDR3 region has 13 residues. The CDR3, as DNA: TGTGCCAGCAGCTTCCCAGGGGTTACTGAAGCTTTCTTT. It specifies CASSFPGVTEAFF.

At least ten counts were recorded for this clonotype. The chain is built from TRBV2 and TRBJ2-1; 13 bases are a match to TRBD2. Germline-derived CDR1 and CDR2 are SNHLY and FYNNEI. The CDR3 covers 15 residues. The trim removed 8 bases at V and 14 bases at J, leaving 15 bases unmatched. Here the CDR3 DNA reads TGTGCCAGCTCCCAAAGGACTAGCGGGGGTCCGGTAGAGTTCTTC. Protein: CASSQRTSGGPVEFF.

This clonotype was recorded many times. A much larger clone lies one base from this, so it may be a read error. The V gene is TRBV7-9, the J gene TRBJ1-1, with D uncertain. CDR3 length: 11 residues. The germline V gene encodes CDR1 SEHNR and CDR2 FQNEAQ (reference sequence). Trimming removed 1 base at V and 7 bases at J, with 4 bases between. For the CDR3, the DNA is TGTGCCAGCAGCTTAGGGGATGAAGCTTTCTTT. It specifies CASSLGDEAFF.